The 11 T cell receptor beta chains reported below all come from one sample, sequenced in a study of blood T cell repertoires in COVID-19. Clones were read by immunoSEQ multiplex PCR, and TCRdb kept only the in-frame ones, dropping some. Of 250,000 to 350,000 clones detected, approximately 88% appear once; the ten largest clones hold 6.4%. The sample consisted of peripheral blood. All receptors derive from a young man who had recovered from COVID-19.

This clone was seen a single time. J is TRBJ1-2 and V is TRBV6-1; TRBD1 agrees at 7 bases. Germline values: CDR1 MNHNS, CDR2 SASEGT. Trimming cost V 4 bases and J 0 bases; bases outside gene matches: 11. The CDR3 runs 17 residues. In DNA, the CDR3 is TGTGCCAGCAGTGTCTTGACAGGGCCGGGGGCTAACTATGGCTACACCTTC. This encodes CASSVLTGPGANYGYTF.

V gene TRBV19 combines with J gene TRBJ1-5, with no clear D. This CDR3 is built from 14 residues. With 3 bases removed from V and 6 bases from J, the gap between germline ends came to 12 bases. Germline CDR1 LNHDA, CDR2 SQIVND (reference sequence). The CDR3 loop is CASSIVGSGQPQHF. For the CDR3, the DNA is TGTGCCAGTAGTATTGTCGGGTCTGGTCAGCCCCAGCATTTT.

This chain connects TRBV15 to TRBJ1-4; 9 bases match TRBD1. The V segment lost 3 bases and the J segment 7 bases; nucleotides outside the gene matches: 12. There are 17 residues in the CDR3. CDR1 is LNHNV, CDR2 YYDKDF, per germline (reference sequence). CDR3 sequence reads: CATSRSPPGQGGEKLFF. DNA of the CDR3: TGTGCCACCAGCAGGTCACCCCCGGGACAGGGAGGTGAAAAACTGTTTTTT.

This chain links TRBV29-1 with TRBJ2-2; TRBD2 matches at 12 bases. Per the germline V gene, CDR1 is SQVTM and CDR2 is ANQGSEA. V was pared by 6 bases and J by 4 bases, with 6 bases of the junction left unmatched. The CDR3 is 15 amino acids. The CDR3 nucleotides are TGCAGCGTGGTGACTAGCGGGAGTATCACCGGGGAGCTGTTTTTT. Protein: CSVVTSGSITGELFF.

For the CDR3, the DNA is TGTGCCAGCAAAGAGGTTGGAGGGGCGCCCACTGAAGCTTTCTTT. This sequence encodes CASKEVGGAPTEAFF. This sequence joins TRBV2 and TRBJ1-1; TRBD1 is a possible D gene (5 bases). The germline CDR1 and CDR2 sequences are SNHLY and FYNNEI. V was shortened by 7 bases and J by 4 bases, with 19 bases between the two germline ends. The CDR3 runs to 15 residues.

V usage is TRBV9 and J usage is TRBJ2-3, with D maybe TRBD1 (5 bases). V was trimmed by 4 bases and J by 4 bases, leaving 10 bases between them. The CDR3 covers 13 residues. The germline CDR1 and CDR2 sequences are SGDLS and YYNGEE. The CDR3 region is CASSITQADTQYF. The CDR3 nucleotides read TGTGCCAGCAGCATAACACAGGCAGATACGCAGTATTTT. The whole variable domain, remainder taken from reference TRBV9 and TRBJ2-3, is DSGVTQTPKHLITATGQRVTLRCSPRSGDLSVYWYQQSLDQGLQFLIQYYNGEERAKGNILERFSAQQFPDLHSELNLSSLELGDSALYFCASSITQADTQYFGPGTRLTVL.

The chain has TRBV7-6 and TRBJ1-1, with TRBD1 matching over 7 bases. The CDR3 sequence is 16 residues long. Losses at the gene ends were 0 bases for V and 1 base for J; bases not matched to a gene: 5. Germline V gives CDR1 SGHVS, CDR2 FNYEAQ. The CDR3 loop reads CASSLALTGRNTEAFF. The CDR3 DNA reads as TGTGCCAGCAGCTTAGCCCTGACAGGGAGGAACACTGAAGCTTTCTTT.

A note on this clone: Other DNA sequences within the sample encode an identical CDR3. V usage is TRBV7-9 and J usage is TRBJ1-1; weak D call: TRBD1 (5 bases). Germline lookup yields CDR1 SEHNR and CDR2 FQNEAQ (reference sequence). V gave up 5 bases and J gave up 0 bases, with 10 bases separating them. The CDR3 is made up of 14 amino acids. Here the CDR3 DNA reads TGTGCCAGCAGCCTGGGGGGGATGAACACTGAAGCTTTCTTT. Amino acid sequence: CASSLGGMNTEAFF.

This clone was detected a few times. The rearrangement links TRBV6-2 or TRBV6-3 to TRBJ1-4; D is possibly TRBD1 (6 bases). Germline V CDR1 and CDR2: MNHEY, SVGEGT. V was clipped by 5 bases and J by 3 bases, with 10 bases between them. This CDR3 contains 14 residues. Here the CDR3 DNA reads TGTGCCAGCAGTCAGGGGCCCGCTAATGAAAAACTGTTTTTT. Its translation: CASSQGPANEKLFF.

The chain couples TRBV6-5 to TRBJ2-7; TRBD2 agrees at 10 bases. The CDR3 length is 13 residues. Germline V gene data show CDR1 as MNHEY and CDR2 as SVGAGI. Trimming at V came to 6 bases and at J to 6 bases, leaving 5 bases not matched to a gene. CDR3 in amino acids: CASRVLAGVEQYF. Here the CDR3 DNA reads TGTGCCAGCAGGGTCCTAGCGGGGGTCGAGCAGTACTTC.

The V gene is TRBV5-1, the J gene TRBJ2-1; TRBD2 agrees at 8 bases. The length of the CDR3 is 14 residues. V lost 4 bases, J lost 9 bases, and 9 bases stayed unmatched. Germline CDR1 and CDR2: SGHRS and YFSETQ. CDR3: CASSPGGGRSEQFF. DNA for the CDR3: TGCGCCAGCAGCCCGGGGGGGGGACGAAGTGAGCAGTTCTTC.